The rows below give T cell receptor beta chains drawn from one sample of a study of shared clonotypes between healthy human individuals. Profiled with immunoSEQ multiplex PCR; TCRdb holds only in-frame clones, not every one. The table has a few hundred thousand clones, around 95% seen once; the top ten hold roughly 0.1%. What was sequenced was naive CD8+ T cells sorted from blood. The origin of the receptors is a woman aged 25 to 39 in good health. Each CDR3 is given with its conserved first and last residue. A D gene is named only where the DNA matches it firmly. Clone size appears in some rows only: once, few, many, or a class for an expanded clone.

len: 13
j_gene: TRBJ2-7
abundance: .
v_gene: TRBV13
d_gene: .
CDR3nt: TGTGCCAGCAGCTTAGGTGTCTACGCCGAGCAGTACTTC
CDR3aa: CASSLGVYAEQYF

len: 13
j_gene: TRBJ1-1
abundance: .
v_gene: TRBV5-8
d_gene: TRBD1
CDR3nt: TGTGCCAGCAGCCTGACAGGGCGCACTGAAGCTTTCTTT
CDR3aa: CASSLTGRTEAFF

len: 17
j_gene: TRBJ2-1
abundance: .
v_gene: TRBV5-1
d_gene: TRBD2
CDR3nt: TGCGCCAGCAGCTCACCCGGGACTAGCGGGAGGGCCGGTGAGCAGTTCTTC
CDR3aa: CASSSPGTSGRAGEQFF

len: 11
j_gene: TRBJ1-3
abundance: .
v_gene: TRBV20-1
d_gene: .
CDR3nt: TGCAGTGCTTCAGGGGAGAGCACCATATATTTT
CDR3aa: CSASGESTIYF

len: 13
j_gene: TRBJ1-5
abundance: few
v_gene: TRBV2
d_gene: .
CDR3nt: TGTGCCAGCAGGGAAGGCCCCGATCAGCCCCAGCATTTT
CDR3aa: CASREGPDQPQHF

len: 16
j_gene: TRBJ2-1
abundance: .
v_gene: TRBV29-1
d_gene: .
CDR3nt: TGCAGCGTAGAAACAGGGGAGGCAAGCTCCTACAATGAGCAGTTCTTC
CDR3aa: CSVETGEASSYNEQFF

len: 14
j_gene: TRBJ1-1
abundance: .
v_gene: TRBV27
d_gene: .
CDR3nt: TGTGCCAGCAGTTCCTGGGGGGCAGGCACTGAAGCTTTCTTT
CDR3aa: CASSSWGAGTEAFF

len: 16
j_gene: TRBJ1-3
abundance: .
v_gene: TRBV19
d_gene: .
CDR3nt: TGTGCCAGTAGTATGAGCACCGCAGGCCCTGGAAACACCATATATTTT
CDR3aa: CASSMSTAGPGNTIYF

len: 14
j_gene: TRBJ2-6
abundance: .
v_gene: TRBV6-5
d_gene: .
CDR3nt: TGTGCCAGCAGTGCCGCCTCTGGGGCCAACGTCCTGACTTTC
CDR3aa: CASSAASGANVLTF

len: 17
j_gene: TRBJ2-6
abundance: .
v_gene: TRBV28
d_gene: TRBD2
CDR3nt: TGTGCCAGCAGTCCACTCGAGGGAGGGCCTGGGGCCAACGTCCTGACTTTC
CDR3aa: CASSPLEGGPGANVLTF

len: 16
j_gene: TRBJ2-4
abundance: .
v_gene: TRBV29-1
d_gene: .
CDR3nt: TGCAGCGCGTCAGGTGGTTCGTTTCTAGCCAAAAACATTCAGTACTTC
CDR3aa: CSASGGSFLAKNIQYF

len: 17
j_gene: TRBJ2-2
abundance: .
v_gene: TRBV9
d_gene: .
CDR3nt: TGTGCCAGCACCCGATGGGGGGCCCGGGGTAACACCGGGGAGCTGTTTTTT
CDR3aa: CASTRWGARGNTGELFF

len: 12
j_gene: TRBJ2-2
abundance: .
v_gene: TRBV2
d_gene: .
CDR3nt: TGTGCCAGTAGGAGTAACACCGGGGAGCTGTTTTTT
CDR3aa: CASRSNTGELFF

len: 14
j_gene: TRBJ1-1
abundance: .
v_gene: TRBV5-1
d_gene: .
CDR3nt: TGCGCCAGCAGCCCCCGGGGGCGAAACACTGAAGCTTTCTTT
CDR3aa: CASSPRGRNTEAFF

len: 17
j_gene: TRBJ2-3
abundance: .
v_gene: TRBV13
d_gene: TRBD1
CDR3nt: TGTGCCAGCAGCTTAACCTACCGGGACAGCCGCACAGATACGCAGTATTTT
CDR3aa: CASSLTYRDSRTDTQYF

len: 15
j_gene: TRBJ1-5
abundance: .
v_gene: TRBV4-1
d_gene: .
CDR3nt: TGCGCCAGCAGCCAAGGGGGGGGGTTTGGACAGCCCCAGCATTTT
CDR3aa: CASSQGGGFGQPQHF

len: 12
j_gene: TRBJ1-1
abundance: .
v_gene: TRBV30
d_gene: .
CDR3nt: TGTGCCTGGAGTTACCGGTCGGAGGGAGCTTTCTTT
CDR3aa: CAWSYRSEGAFF

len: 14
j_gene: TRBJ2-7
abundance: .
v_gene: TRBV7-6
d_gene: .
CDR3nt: TGTGCCAGCAGCCCAGGGGGGGAGGGTTACGAGCAGTACTTC
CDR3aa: CASSPGGEGYEQYF

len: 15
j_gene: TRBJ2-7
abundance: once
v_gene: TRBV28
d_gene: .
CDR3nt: TGTGCCAGCAGTTTACTCAGCGTTTCCCCCTACGAGCAGTACTTC
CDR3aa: CASSLLSVSPYEQYF

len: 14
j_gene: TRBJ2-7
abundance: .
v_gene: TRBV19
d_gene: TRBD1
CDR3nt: TGTGCCAGTAGTATGGTCGAGGGGGCTAGAGAGCAGTACTTC
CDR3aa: CASSMVEGAREQYF

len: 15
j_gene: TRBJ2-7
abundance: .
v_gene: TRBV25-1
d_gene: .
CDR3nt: TGTGCCAGCAGTGAATTTGGGGGAAGCTCCTACGAGCAGTACTTC
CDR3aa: CASSEFGGSSYEQYF

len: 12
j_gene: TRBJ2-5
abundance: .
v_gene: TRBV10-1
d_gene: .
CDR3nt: TGCGCCAGCGGCGACAACCAAGAGACCCAGTACTTC
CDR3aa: CASGDNQETQYF

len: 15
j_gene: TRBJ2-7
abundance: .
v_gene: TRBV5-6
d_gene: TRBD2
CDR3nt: TGTGCCAGCAGCCACAGACTAGCGGGACACTACGAGCAGTACTTC
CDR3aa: CASSHRLAGHYEQYF

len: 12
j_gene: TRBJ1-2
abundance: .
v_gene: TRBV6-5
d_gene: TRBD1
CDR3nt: TGTGCCAGCACCGAAACAGGGGATGGCTACACCTTC
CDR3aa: CASTETGDGYTF

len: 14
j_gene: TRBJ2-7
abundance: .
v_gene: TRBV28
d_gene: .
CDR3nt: TGTGCCAGCAGTCCACCGGACCGGGTCTACGAGCAGTACTTC
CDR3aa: CASSPPDRVYEQYF

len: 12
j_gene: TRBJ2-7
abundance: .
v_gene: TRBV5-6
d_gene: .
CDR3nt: TGTGCCAGCAGCCAACAGGGATACGAGCAGTACTTC
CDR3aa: CASSQQGYEQYF

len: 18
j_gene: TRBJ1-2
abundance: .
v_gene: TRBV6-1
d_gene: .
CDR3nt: TGTGCCAGCAGTGAAAGTGGGACACAGCTGGGAACTATCACCGGCTACACCTTC
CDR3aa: CASSESGTQLGTITGYTF

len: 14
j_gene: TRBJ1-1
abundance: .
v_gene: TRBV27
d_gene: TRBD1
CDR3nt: TGTGCCAGCAGTCCCGGGACAGGGGGTCCTGAAGCTTTCTTT
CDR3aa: CASSPGTGGPEAFF

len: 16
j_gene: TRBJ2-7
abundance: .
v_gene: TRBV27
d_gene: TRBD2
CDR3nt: TGTGCCAGCAGTCTGATACTAGCGGGAGGGCCGGGAGAGCAGTACTTC
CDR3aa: CASSLILAGGPGEQYF

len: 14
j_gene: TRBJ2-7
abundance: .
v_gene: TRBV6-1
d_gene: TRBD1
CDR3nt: TGTGCCAGCAGTGAAAGGGACAGGGCCTACGAGCAGTACTTC
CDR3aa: CASSERDRAYEQYF

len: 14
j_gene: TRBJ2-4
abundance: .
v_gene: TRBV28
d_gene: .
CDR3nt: TGTGCCAGCAGTTCCCGGTCAGCCCAAAACATTCAGTACTTC
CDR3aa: CASSSRSAQNIQYF

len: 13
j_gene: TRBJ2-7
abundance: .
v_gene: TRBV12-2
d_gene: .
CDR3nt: TGTGCAAGTCCCGTAGGACACTTCTACGAGCAGTACTTC
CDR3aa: CASPVGHFYEQYF

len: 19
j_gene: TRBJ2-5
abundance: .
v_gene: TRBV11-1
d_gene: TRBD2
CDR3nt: TGTGCCAGCAGCTCTCCCGGGGGACTAGCGGGAGTGGGTGGAGAGACCCAGTACTTC
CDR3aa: CASSSPGGLAGVGGETQYF

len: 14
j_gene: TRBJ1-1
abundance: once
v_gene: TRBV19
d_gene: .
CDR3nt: TGTGCCAGTAGTATCCGTGGGTACAACACTGAAGCTTTCTTT
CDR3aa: CASSIRGYNTEAFF

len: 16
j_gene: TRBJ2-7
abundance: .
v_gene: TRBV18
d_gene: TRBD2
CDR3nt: TGTGCCAGCTCACCGAGGACTAGCGGGACCTTTGCCGAGCAGTACTTC
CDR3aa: CASSPRTSGTFAEQYF

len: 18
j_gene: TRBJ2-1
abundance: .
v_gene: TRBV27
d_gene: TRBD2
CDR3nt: TGTGCCAGCAGATCACTAGCGGGAGACTTTGGCTCCTACAATGAGCAGTTCTTC
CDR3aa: CASRSLAGDFGSYNEQFF

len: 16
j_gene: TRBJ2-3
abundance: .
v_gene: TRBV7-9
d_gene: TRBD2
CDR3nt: TGTGCCAGCAGCGTGAGAGCGGGAGGTTACACAGATACGCAGTATTTT
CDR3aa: CASSVRAGGYTDTQYF

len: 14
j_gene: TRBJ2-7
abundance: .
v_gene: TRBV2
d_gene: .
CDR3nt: TGTGCCAGCAGAGCCCGGGACTCAACCTACGAGCAGTACTTC
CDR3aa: CASRARDSTYEQYF